This entry is about one TCR beta chain. This sample is part of a study of control samples from healthy donors and cancer patients. The CDR3 runs to 13 residues. Germline values: CDR1 SNHLY, CDR2 FYNNEI. Trimming left V 4 bases short and J 6 bases short, with 12 bases between. This table comes from immunoSEQ multiplex PCR, and its TCRdb copy is limited to in-frame clones, with some not included. Here the sample spans about 63,000 clones, 70% to 90% being singletons. The receptor comes from a woman in her sixties with lung cancer. The genes are TRBV2 and TRBJ1-1; D call uncertain. The sample comprised PBMCs. The CDR3 DNA follows: TGTGCCAGCAGTGTAGTCCGAACATCTGAAGCTTTCTTT. Encoded protein: CASSVVRTSEAFF.